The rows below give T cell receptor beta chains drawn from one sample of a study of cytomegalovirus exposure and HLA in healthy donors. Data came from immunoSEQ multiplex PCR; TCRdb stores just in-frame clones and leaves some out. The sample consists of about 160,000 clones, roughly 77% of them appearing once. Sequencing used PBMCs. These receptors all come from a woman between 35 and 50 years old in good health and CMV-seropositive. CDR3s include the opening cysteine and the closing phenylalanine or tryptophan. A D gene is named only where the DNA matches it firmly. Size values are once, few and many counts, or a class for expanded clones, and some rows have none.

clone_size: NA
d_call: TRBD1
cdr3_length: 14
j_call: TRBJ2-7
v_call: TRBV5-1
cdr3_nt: TGCGCCAGCAGCATCGGGGACAGTACCTACGAGCAGTACTTC
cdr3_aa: CASSIGDSTYEQYF

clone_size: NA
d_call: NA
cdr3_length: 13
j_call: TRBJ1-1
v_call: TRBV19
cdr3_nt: TGTGCCAGTAGTAGGAACAGGGAGACTGAAGCTTTCTTT
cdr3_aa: CASSRNRETEAFF

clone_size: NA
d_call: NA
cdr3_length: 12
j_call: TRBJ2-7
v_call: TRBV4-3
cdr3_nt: TGCGCCAGCAGCCGGGGGGAGGACGAGCAGTACTTC
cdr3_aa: CASSRGEDEQYF

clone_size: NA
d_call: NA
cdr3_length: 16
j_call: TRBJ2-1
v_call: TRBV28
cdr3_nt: TGTGCCAGCAGTTTATATTCCCCGGGTCAGAAGAATGAGCAGTTCTTC
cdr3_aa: CASSLYSPGQKNEQFF

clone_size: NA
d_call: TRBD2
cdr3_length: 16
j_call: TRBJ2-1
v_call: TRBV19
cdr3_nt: TGTGCCAGTAGTATCCCCGGGGGGGCCTTTTACAATGAGCAGTTCTTC
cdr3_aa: CASSIPGGAFYNEQFF

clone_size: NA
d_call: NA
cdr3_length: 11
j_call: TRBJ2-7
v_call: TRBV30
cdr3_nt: TGTGCCGGGGACACGAACTACGAGCAGTACTTC
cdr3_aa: CAGDTNYEQYF

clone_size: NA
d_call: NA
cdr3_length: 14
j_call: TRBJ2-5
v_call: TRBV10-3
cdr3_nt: TGTGCCATCAGTGAGCGGGGGGCAGCGGAGACCCAGTACTTC
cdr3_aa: CAISERGAAETQYF

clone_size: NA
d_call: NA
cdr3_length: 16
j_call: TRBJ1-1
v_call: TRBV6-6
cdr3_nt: TGTGCCAGCAGTTACGGGCAGGGGATCATGAACACTGAAGCTTTCTTT
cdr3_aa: CASSYGQGIMNTEAFF

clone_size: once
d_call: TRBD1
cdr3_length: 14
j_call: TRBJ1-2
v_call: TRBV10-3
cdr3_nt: TGTGCCATCAATAGGGGACAGGGGGCTTCTGGCTACACCTTC
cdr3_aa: CAINRGQGASGYTF

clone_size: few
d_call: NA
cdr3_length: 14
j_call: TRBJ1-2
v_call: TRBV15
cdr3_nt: TGTGCCACCAGCAGAGCAGATGCTAACTATGGCTACACCTTC
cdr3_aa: CATSRADANYGYTF

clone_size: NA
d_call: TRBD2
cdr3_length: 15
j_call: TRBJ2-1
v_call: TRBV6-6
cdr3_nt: TGTGCCAGCACCACCCTGGCGGGAGGGCCGAATGAGCAGTTCTTC
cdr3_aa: CASTTLAGGPNEQFF

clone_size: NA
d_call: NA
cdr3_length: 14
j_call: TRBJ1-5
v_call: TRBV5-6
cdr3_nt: TGTGCCAGCAGCTTCTGGGGGCTGTATCAGCCCCAGCATTTT
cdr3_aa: CASSFWGLYQPQHF

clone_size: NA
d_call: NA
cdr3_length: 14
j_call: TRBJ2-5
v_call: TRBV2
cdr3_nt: TGTGCCAGCAGTGAAAGACAGCGACAAGAGACCCAGTACTTC
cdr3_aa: CASSERQRQETQYF

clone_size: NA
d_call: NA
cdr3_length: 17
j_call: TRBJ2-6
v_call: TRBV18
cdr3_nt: TGTGCCAGCTCACCACCGACAGGCCCCTCCGGGGCCAACGTCCTGACTTTC
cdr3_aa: CASSPPTGPSGANVLTF

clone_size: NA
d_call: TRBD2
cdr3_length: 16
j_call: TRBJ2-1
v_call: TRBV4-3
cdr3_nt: TGCGCCAGCAGCCAAGATCCCAGCGGGAGTGTCGATGAGCAGTTCTTC
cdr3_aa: CASSQDPSGSVDEQFF

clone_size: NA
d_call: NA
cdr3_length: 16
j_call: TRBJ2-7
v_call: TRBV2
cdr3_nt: TGTGCCAGCAGTGAAGCGCTTCAGAGGGATCCCTACGAGCAGTACTTC
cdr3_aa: CASSEALQRDPYEQYF

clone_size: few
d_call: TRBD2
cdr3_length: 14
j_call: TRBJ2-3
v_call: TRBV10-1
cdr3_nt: TGCGCCAGCAGTCGTAGCGGGGGGGCAGATACGCAGTATTTT
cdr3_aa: CASSRSGGADTQYF

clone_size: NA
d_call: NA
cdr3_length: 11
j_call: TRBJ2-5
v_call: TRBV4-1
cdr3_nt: TGCGCCAGCAGCCAAGCGGGGGAGCAGTACTTC
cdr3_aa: CASSQAGEQYF

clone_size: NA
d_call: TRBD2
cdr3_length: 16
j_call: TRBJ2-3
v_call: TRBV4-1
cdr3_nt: TGCGCCAGCAGCCTAATAACTAGCGGGAGGTCGAATACGCAGTATTTT
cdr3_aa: CASSLITSGRSNTQYF

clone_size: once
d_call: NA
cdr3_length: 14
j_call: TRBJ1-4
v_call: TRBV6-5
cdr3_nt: TGTGCCAGCAGTTACAACCGTAGGGGTGAAAAACTGTTTTTT
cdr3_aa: CASSYNRRGEKLFF

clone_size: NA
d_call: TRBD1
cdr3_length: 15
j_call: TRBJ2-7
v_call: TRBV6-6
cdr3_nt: TGTGCCAGCAGCCGCGGGACAGGGGGGCACTACGAGCAGTACTTC
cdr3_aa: CASSRGTGGHYEQYF

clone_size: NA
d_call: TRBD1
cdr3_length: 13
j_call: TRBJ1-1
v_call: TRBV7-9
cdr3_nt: TGTGCCAGCCAGGGGGCTGCGGGGACTGAAGCTTTCTTT
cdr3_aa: CASQGAAGTEAFF

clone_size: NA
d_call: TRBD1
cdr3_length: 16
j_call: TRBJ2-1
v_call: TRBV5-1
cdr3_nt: TGCGCCAGCAGCCCACCGGGACAGGGTTCCTACAATGAGCAGTTCTTC
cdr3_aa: CASSPPGQGSYNEQFF

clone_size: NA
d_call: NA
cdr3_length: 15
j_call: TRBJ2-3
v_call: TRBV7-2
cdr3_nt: TGTGCCAGCAGCCCAGAGGTTCTAGTAGCAGATACGCAGTATTTT
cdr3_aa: CASSPEVLVADTQYF

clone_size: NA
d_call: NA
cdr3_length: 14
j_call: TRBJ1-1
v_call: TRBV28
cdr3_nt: TGTGCCAGCAGTCCGAGGCGGGAAAGTACTGAAGCTTTCTTT
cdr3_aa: CASSPRRESTEAFF

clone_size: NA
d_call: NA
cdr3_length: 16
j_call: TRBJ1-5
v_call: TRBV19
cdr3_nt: TGTGCCAGTAGTATTAGGGGGACGGAAAATGATCAGCCCCAGCATTTT
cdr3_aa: CASSIRGTENDQPQHF

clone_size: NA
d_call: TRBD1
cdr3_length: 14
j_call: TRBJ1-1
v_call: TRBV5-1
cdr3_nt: TGCGCCAGCAGCCTGGACAGGGGATATACTGAAGCTTTCTTT
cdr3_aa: CASSLDRGYTEAFF

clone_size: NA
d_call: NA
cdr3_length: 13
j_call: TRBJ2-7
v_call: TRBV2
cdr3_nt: TGTGCCAGCAAGCGTCTGGGAACGGGAGAGCAGTACTTC
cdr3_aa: CASKRLGTGEQYF

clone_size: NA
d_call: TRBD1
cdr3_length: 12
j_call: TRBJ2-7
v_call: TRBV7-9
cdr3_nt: TGTGCCAGCAGCTTTACCGCCGAGGGGGCTGCGTTC
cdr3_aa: CASSFTAEGAAF

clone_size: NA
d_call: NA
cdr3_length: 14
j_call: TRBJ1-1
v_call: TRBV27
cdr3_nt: TGTGCCAGAAGAGTTACAGGTTACCCCACTGAAGCTTTCTTT
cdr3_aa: CARRVTGYPTEAFF

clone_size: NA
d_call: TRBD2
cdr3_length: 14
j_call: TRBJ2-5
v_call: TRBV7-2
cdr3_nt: TGTGCCAGCAGCTTGGGACTAGTGCAAGAGACCCAGTACTTC
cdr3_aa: CASSLGLVQETQYF

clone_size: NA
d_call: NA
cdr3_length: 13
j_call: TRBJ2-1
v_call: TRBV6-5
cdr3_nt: TGTGCCAGCAGCCGTTGGACAGACAATGAGCAGTTCTTC
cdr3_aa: CASSRWTDNEQFF

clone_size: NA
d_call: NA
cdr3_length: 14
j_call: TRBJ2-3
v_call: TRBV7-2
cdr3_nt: TGTGCCAGCAGCCACTCGGAGGGGACAGATACGCAGTATTTT
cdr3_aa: CASSHSEGTDTQYF

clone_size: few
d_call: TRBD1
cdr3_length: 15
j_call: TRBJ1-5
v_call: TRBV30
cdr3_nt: TGTGCCTGGGGCTTAAGAGACAGGGTTAATCAGCCCCAGCATTTT
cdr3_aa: CAWGLRDRVNQPQHF

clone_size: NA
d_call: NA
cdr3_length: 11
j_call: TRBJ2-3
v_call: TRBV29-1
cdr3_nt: TGCAGCGTTCAGGTTGTAGATACGCAGTATTTT
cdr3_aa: CSVQVVDTQYF

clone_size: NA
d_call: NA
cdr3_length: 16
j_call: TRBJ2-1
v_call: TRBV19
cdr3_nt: TGTGCCAGTAGTATGGGGCGGTTAGACGCCTACAATGAGCAGTTCTTC
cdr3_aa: CASSMGRLDAYNEQFF

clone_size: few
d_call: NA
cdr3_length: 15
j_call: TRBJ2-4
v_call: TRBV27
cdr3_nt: TGTGCCAGCAGTTCCCACCCCGACTCCTCAAACATTCAGTACTTC
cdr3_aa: CASSSHPDSSNIQYF

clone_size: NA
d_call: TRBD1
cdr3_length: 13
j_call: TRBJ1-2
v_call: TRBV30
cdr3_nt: TGTGCCTTTTCCCCTGACAGGGGAGATGGCTACACCTTC
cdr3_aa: CAFSPDRGDGYTF

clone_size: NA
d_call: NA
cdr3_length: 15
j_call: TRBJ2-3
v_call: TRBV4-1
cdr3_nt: TGCGCCAGCAGCCAAGATGGTAGAAGCACAGGTACGCAGTATTTT
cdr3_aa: CASSQDGRSTGTQYF

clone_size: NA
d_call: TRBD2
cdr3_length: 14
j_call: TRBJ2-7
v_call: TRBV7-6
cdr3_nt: TGTGCCAGCAGCCGGGGGGTAGACCCGTTCGAGCAGTACTTC
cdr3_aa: CASSRGVDPFEQYF

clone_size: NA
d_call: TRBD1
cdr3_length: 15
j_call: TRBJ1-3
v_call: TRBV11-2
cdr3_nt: TGTGCCAGCAGCTTAGGGGACAGTTTGAGGAACACCATATATTTT
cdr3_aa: CASSLGDSLRNTIYF

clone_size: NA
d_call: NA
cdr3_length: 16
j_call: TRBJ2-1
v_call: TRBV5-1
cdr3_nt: TGCGCCAGCAGCCCAGGGTTTTTGGGATCTGGGAATGAGCAGTTCTTC
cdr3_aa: CASSPGFLGSGNEQFF

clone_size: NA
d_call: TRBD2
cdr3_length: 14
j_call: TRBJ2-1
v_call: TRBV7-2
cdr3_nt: TGTGCCAGCAATCGCGGGGGGGCCTACAATGAGCAGTTCTTC
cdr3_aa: CASNRGGAYNEQFF

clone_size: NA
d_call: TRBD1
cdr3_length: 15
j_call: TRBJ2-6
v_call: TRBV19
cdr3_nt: TGTGCCAGTAAAGAGGGGGCACTGGGGGCCAACGTCCTGACTTTC
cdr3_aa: CASKEGALGANVLTF

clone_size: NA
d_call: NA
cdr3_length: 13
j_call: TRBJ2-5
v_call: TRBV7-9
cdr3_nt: TGTGCCAGCAAAAGGGACACCCAAGAGACCCAGTACTTC
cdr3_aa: CASKRDTQETQYF

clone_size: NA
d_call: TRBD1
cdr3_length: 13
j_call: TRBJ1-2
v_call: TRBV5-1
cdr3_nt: TGCGCCAGCAGCTCAGGGGGCAACTATGGCTACACCTTC
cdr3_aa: CASSSGGNYGYTF

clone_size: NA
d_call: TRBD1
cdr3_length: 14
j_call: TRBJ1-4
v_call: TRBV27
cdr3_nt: TGTGCCAGCAGTCGGGACAGGTCAAATGAAAAACTGTTTTTT
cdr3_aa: CASSRDRSNEKLFF

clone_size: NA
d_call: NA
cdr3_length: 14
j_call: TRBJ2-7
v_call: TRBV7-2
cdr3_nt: TGTGCCAGCAGTCCCTTAGCGACGGCCTACGAGCAGTACTTC
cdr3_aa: CASSPLATAYEQYF

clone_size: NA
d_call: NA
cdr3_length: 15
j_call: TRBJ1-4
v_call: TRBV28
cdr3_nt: TGTGCCAGCAGTTCCCCGACAGTAGCTAATGAAAAACTGTTTTTT
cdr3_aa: CASSSPTVANEKLFF

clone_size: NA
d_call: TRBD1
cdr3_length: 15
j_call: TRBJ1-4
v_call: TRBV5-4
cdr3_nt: TGTGCCAGCAGCTTCGGACAGGGGGTAGGAGAAAAACTGTTTTTT
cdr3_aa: CASSFGQGVGEKLFF

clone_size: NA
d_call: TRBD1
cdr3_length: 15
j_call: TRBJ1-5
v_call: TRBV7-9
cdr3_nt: TGTGCCAGCAGCCAGGACAGGGCGGGCAATCAGCCCCAGCATTTT
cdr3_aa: CASSQDRAGNQPQHF

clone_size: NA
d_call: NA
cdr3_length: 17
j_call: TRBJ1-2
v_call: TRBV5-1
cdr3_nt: TGCGCCAGCAGCTTGGCCGTGCTTCAGGGTCTAGGCTATGGCTACACCTTC
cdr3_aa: CASSLAVLQGLGYGYTF

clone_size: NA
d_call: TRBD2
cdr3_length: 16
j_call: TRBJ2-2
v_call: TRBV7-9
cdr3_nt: TGTGCCAGCAGCTTAACTAGCGGGAGTGTGACCGGGGAGCTGTTTTTT
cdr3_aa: CASSLTSGSVTGELFF

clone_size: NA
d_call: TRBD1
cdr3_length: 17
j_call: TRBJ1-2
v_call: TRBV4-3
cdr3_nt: TGCGCCAGCAGCCAAGAGACAGGGGGGTACTCTAACTATGGCTACACCTTC
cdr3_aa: CASSQETGGYSNYGYTF

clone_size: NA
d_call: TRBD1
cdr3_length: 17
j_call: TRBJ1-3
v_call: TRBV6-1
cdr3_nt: TGTGCCAGCAGTGCTTTTAAAGGACAGGGCTTTGGAAACACCATATATTTT
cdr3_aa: CASSAFKGQGFGNTIYF